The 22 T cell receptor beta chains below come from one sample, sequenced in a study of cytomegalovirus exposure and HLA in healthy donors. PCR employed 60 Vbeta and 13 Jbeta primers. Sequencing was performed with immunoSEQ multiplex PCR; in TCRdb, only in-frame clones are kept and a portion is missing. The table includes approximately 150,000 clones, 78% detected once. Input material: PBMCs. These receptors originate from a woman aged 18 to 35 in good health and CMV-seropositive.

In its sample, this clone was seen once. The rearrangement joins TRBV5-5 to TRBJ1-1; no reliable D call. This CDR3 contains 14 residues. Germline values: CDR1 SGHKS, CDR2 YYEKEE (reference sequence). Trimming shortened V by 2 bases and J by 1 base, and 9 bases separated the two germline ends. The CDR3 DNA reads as TGTGCCAGCAGCTTATTTGCGGGGAACACTGAAGCTTTCTTT. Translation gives CASSLFAGNTEAFF.

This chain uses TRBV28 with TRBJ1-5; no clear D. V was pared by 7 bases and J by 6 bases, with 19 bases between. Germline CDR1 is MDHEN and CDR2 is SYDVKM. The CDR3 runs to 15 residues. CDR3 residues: CASKAKSIPRQPQHF. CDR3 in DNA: TGTGCCAGCAAAGCTAAGAGCATTCCTCGTCAGCCCCAGCATTTT.

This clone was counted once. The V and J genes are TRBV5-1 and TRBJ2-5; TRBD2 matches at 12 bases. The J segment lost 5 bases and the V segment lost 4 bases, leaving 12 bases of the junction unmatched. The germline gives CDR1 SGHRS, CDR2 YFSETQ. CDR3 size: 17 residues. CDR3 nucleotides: TGCGCCAGCAGCCCAAGGACTAGCGGGGTAGGGGGGGAGACCCAGTACTTC. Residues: CASSPRTSGVGGETQYF.

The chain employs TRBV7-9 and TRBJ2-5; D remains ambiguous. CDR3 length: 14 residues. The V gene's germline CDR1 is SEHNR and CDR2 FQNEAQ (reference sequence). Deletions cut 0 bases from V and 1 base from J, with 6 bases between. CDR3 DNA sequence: TGTGCCAGCAGCTTAGCACGGGTCCAAGAGACCCAGTACTTC. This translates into CASSLARVQETQYF.

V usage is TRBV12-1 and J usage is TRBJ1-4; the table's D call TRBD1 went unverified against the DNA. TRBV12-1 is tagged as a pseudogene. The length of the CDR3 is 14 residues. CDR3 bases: TGTGCCAGCAGCGACAGGGGGTTGGGTGAAAAACTGTTTTTT. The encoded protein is CASSDRGLGEKLFF.

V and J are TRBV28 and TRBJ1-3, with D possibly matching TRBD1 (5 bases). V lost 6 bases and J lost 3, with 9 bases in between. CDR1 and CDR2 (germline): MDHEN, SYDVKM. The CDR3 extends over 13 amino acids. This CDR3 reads CASSYDSGNTIYF. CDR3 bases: TGTGCCAGCAGCTACGACAGTGGAAACACCATATATTTT. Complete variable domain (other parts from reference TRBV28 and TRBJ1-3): DVKVTQSSRYLVKRTGEKVFLECVQDMDHENMFWYRQDPGLGLRLIYFSYDVKMKEKGDIPEGYSVSREKKERFSLILESASTNQTSMYLCASSYDSGNTIYFGEGSWLTVV.

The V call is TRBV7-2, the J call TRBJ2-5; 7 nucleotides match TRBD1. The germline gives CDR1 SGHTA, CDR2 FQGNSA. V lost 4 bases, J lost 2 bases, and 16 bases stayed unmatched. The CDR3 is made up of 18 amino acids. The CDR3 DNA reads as TGTGCCAGCAGCTCATACCCGACAGGGAGCACGCGTCAAGAGACCCAGTACTTC. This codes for CASSSYPTGSTRQETQYF.

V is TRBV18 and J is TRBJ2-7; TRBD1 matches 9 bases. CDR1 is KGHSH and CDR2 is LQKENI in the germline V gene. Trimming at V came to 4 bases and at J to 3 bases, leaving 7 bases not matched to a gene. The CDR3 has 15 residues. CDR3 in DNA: TGTGCCAGCTCACTCGGAGGGACAGGGTACTACGAGCAGTACTTC. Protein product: CASSLGGTGYYEQYF.

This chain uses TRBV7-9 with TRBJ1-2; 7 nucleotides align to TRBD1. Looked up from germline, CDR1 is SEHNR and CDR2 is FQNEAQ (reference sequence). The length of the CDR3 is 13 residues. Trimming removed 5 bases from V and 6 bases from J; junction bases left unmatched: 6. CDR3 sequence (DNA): TGTGCCAGCAGCCCTCAAGGGGGCGATGGCTACACCTTC. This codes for CASSPQGGDGYTF.

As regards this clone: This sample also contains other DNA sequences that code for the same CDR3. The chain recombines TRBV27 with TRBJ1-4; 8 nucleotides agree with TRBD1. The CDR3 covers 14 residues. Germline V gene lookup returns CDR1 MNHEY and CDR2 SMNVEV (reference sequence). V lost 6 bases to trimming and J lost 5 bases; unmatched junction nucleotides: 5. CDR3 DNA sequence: TGTGCCAGCAGCTGGGGACAGGCGAATGAAAAACTGTTTTTT. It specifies CASSWGQANEKLFF.

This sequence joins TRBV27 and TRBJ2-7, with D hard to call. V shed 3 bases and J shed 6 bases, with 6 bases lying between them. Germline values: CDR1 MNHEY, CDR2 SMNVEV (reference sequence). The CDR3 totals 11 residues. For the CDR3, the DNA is TGTGCCAGCAGTTTTGGGCTCGAGCAGTACTTC. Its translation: CASSFGLEQYF.

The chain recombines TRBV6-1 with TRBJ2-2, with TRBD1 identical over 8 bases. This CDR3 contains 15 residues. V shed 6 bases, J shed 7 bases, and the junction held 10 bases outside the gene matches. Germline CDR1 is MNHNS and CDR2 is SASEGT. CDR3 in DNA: TGTGCCAGCAGGGACAGGGCCTCGGCGCACGGGGAGCTGTTTTTT. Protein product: CASRDRASAHGELFF.

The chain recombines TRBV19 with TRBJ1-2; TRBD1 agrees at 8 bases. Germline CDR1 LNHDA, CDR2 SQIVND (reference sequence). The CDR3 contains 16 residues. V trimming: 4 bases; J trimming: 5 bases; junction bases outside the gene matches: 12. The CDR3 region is CASSTVTKTGEYGYTF. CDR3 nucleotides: TGTGCCAGTAGTACCGTTACCAAGACAGGGGAGTATGGCTACACCTTC.

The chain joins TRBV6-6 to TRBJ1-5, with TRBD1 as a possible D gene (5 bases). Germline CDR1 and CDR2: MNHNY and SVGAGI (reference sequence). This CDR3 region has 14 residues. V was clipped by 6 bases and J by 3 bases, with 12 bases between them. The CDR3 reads CASRSRDFNQPQHF. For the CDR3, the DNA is TGTGCCAGCAGGAGCCGGGACTTCAATCAGCCCCAGCATTTT.

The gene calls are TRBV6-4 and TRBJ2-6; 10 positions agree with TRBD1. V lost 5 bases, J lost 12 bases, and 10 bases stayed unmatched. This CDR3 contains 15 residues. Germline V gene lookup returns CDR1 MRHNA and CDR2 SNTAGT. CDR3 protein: CASSPGQGLSRVLTF. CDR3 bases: TGTGCCAGCAGTCCGGGACAGGGGCTCTCCCGCGTCCTGACTTTC.

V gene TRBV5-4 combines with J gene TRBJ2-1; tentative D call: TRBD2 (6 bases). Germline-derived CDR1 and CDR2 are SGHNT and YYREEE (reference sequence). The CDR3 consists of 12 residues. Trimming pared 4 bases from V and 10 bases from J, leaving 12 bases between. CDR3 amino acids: CASSVGAGEQFF. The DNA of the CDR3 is TGTGCCAGCAGCGTTGGGGCGGGGGAGCAGTTCTTC. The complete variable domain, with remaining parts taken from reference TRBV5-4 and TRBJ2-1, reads ETGVTQSPTHLIKTRGQQVTLRCSSQSGHNTVSWYQQALGQGPQFIFQYYREEENGRGNFPPRFSGLQFPNYSSELNVNALELDDSALYLCASSVGAGEQFFGPGTRLTVL.

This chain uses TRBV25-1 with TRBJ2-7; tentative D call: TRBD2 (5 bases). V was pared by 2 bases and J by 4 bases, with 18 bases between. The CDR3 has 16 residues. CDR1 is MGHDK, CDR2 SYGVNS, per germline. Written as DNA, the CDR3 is TGTGCCAGCAGTGAACCTGCCGGAGGCAGCGATTACGAGCAGTACTTC. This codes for CASSEPAGGSDYEQYF.

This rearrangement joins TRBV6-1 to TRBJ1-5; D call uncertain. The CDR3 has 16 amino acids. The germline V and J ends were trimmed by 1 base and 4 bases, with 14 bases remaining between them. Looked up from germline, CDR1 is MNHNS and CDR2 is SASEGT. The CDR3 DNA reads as TGTGCCAGCAGTGAAGTGGGCCCGGATACGAATCAGCCCCAGCATTTT. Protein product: CASSEVGPDTNQPQHF.

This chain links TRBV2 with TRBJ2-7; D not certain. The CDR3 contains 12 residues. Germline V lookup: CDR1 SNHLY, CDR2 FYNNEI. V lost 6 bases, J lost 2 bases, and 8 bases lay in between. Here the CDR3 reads CASRGSAYEQYF. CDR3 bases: TGTGCCAGCAGGGGCTCAGCCTACGAGCAGTACTTC.

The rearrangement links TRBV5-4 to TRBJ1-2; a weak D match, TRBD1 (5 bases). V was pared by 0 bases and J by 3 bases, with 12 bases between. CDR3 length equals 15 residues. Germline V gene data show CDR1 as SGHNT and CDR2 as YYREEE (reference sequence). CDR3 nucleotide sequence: TGTGCCAGCAGCTTGGGCAGGGTCGGAGACTATGGCTACACCTTC. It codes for CASSLGRVGDYGYTF.

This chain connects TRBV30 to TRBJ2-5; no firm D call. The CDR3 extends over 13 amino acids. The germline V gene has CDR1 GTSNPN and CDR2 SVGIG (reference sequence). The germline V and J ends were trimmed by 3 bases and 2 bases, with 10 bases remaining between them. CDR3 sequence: CAWRRHQQETQYF. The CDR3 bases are TGTGCCTGGAGGCGACACCAACAAGAGACCCAGTACTTC.

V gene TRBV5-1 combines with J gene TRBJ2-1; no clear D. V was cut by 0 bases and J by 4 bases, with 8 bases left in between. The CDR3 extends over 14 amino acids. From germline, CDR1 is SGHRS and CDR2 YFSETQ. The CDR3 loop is CASSLEQLYNEQFF. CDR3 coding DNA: TGCGCCAGCAGCTTGGAACAGCTATACAATGAGCAGTTCTTC.